This T cell receptor (beta chain) is from a study of tumor-infiltrating lymphocytes in primary liver carcinoma. For the study at large: Samples gave roughly 3.65 to 7.13 million productive TCRbeta reads, similar across tissue types.

A note on this clonotype: What it binds is not known. With a much larger clone just one base away, this may be a read error.

Unsorted whole blood yielded the blood RNA, and germline DNA was also extracted. The CDR3 contains 11 residues. V dropped 8 bases and J dropped 4 bases, with 11 bases sitting between them. Germline assignment: CDR1 SQVTM and CDR2 ANQGSEA. Notes on the study in general: Overlap between tumor regions exceeded overlap of tumor with adjacent tissue or blood.

The template, about 550 ng total RNA, yielded TCR beta cDNA made with a constant-region primer. Employing slightly modified ARM-PCR, three nested multiplex PCR rounds were run, and these gave rise to the TCR beta libraries. TRBV1-TRBV30 forward primers paired with a C-beta reverse primer drove the first two PCR rounds, ten to eleven cycles each. MiXCR was run by TCRdb on the multiplex PCR reads, yielding one entry per CDR3 protein. Of fewer than 350,000 distinct CDR3 sequences listed, 50% to 70% are singletons. The chain recombines TRBV29-1 with TRBJ2-5; D remains unclear. What was sequenced was peripheral blood. The sequence derives from a man aged 40-55 years with primary liver carcinoma and hepatitis B virus infection. CDR3 residues: CSTTLGETQYF. CDR3 in DNA: TGCAGCACTACATTAGGAGAGACCCAGTACTTC.